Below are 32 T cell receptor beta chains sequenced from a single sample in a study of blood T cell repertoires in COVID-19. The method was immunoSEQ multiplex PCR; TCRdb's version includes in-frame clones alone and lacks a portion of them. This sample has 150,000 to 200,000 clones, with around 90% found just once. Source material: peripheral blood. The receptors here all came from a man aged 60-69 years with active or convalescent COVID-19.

The CDR3 region is CASKGQGDAETQYF. The CDR3 DNA reads as TGTGCCAGTAAGGGACAGGGGGATGCGGAGACCCAGTACTTC. The chain carries TRBV19 and TRBJ2-5; 11 nucleotides align to TRBD1. J lost 5 bases, V lost 7 bases, and 6 bases had no gene match. Per germline, CDR1 LNHDA and CDR2 SQIVND (reference sequence). This CDR3 has 14 residues. Looking up the rest from reference TRBV19 and TRBJ2-5 gives the full variable domain: DGGITQSPKYLFRKEGQNVTLSCEQNLNHDAMYWYRQDPGQGLRLIYYSQIVNDFQKGDIAEGYSVSREKKESFPLTVTSAQKNPTAFYLCASKGQGDAETQYFGPGTRLLVL.

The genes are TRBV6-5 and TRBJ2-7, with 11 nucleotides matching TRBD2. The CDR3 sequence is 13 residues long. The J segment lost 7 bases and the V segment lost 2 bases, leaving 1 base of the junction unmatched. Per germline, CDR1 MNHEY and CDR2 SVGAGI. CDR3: CASSYRLAGEQYF. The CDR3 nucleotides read TGTGCCAGCAGTTACCGACTAGCGGGAGAGCAGTACTTC.

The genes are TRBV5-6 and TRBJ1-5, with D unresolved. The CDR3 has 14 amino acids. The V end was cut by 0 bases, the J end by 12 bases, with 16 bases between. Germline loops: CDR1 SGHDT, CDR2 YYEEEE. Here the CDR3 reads CASSLGGFIDGQHF. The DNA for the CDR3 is TGTGCCAGCAGCTTGGGAGGGTTTATTGATGGCCAGCATTTT.

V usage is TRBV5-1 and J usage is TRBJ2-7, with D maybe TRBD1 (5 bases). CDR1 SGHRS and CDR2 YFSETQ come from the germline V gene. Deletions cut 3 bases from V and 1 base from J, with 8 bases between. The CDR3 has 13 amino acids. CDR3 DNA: TGCGCCAGCAGCTCGGACAATTCCTACGAGCAGTACTTC. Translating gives CASSSDNSYEQYF.

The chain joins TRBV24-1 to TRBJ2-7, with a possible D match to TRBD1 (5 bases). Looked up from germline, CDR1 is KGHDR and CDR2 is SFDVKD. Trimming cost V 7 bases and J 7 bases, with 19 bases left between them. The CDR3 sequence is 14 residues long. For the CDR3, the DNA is TGTGCCACCAGGGGGCAGGCCCGTTTCAGAGAGCAGTACTTC. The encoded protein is CATRGQARFREQYF.

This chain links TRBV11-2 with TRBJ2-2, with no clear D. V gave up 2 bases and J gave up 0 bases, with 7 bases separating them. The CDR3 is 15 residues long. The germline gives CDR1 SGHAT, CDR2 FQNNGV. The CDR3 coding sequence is TGTGCCAGCAGCTTATTACTGGCGAACACCGGGGAGCTGTTTTTT. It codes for CASSLLLANTGELFF. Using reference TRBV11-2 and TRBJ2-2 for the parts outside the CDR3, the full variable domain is EAGVAQSPRYKIIEKRQSVAFWCNPISGHATLYWYQQILGQGPKLLIQFQNNGVVDDSQLPKDRFSAERLKGVDSTLKIQPAKLEDSAVYLCASSLLLANTGELFFGEGSRLTVL.

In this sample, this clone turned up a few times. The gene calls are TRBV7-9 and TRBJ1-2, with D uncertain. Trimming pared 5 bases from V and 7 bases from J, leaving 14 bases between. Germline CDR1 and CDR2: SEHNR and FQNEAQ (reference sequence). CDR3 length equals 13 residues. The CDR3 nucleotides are TGTGCCAGCAGCCCTTCAGGATCATCTGGCTACACCTTC. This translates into CASSPSGSSGYTF.

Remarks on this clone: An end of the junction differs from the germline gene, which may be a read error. The CDR3 spells CASSQEWDMQGF. The CDR3 DNA reads TGCGCCAGCAGCCAAGAATGGGACATGCAGGGCTTC. The chain joins TRBV4-1 to TRBJ2-7, with TRBD1 as a possible D gene (6 bases). This CDR3 contains 12 residues. The germline gives CDR1 MGHRA, CDR2 YSYEKL.

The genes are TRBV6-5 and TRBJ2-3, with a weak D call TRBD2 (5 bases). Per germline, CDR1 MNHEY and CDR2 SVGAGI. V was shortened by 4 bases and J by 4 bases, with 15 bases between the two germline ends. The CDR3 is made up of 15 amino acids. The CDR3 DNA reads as TGTGCCAGCAGTTCTCTCCTCGGACTCGCAGATACGCAGTATTTT. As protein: CASSSLLGLADTQYF.

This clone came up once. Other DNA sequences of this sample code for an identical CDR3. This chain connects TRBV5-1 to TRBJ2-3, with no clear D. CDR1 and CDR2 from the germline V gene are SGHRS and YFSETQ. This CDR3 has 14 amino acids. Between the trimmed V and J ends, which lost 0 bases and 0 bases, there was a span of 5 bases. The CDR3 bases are TGCGCCAGCAGCTTGGCAGGCAGCACAGATACGCAGTATTTT. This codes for CASSLAGSTDTQYF.

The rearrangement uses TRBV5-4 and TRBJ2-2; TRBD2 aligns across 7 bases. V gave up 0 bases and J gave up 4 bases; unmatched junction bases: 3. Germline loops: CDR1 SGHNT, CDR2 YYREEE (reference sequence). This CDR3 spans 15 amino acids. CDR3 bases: TGTGCCAGCAGCTTGGAAAGCGGGGTCACCGGGGAGCTGTTTTTT. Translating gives CASSLESGVTGELFF. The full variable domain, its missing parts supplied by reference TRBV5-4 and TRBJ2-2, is ETGVTQSPTHLIKTRGQQVTLRCSSQSGHNTVSWYQQALGQGPQFIFQYYREEENGRGNFPPRFSGLQFPNYSSELNVNALELDDSALYLCASSLESGVTGELFFGEGSRLTVL.

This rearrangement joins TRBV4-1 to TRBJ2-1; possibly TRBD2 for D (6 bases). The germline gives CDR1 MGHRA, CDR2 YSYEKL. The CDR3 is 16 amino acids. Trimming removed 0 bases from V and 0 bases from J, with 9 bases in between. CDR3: CASSQDRDSSYNEQFF. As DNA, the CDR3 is TGCGCCAGCAGCCAAGATCGGGACTCCTCCTACAATGAGCAGTTCTTC.

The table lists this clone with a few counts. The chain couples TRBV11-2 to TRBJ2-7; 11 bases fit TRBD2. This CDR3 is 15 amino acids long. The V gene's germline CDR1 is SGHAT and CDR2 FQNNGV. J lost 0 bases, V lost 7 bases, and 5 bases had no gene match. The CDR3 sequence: CASNIAGGPSYEQYF. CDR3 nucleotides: TGTGCCAGCAACATAGCGGGGGGGCCCTCCTACGAGCAGTACTTC.

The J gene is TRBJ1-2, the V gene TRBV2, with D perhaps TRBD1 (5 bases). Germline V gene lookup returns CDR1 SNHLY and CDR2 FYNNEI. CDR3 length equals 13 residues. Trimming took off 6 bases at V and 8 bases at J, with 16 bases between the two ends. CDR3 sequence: CASRLGGSHGYTF. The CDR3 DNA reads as TGTGCCAGCAGGTTGGGGGGGTCGCACGGCTACACCTTC.

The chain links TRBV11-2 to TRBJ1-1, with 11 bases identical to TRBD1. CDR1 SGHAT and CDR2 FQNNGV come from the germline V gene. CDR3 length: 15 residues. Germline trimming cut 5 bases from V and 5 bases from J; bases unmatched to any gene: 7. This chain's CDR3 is CASSGWGTGGTEAFF. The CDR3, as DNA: TGTGCCAGCAGCGGTTGGGGGACAGGGGGGACTGAAGCTTTCTTT.

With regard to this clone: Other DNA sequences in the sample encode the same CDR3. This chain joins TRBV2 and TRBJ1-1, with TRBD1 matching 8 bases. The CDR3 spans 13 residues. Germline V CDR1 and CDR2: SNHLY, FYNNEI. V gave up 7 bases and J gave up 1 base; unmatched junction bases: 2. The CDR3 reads CASNGQGNTEAFF. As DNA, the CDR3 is TGTGCCAGCAACGGACAGGGGAACACTGAAGCTTTCTTT.

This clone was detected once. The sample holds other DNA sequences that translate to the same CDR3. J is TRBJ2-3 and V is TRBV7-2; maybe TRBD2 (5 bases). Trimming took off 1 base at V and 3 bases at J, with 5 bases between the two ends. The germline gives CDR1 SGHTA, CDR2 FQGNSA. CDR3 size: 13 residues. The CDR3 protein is CASSLERTDTQYF. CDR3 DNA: TGTGCCAGCAGCTTAGAGCGGACAGATACGCAGTATTTT.

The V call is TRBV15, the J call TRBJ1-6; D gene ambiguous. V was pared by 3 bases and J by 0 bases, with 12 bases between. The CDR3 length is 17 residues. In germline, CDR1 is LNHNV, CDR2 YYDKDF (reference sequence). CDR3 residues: CATSRALGSSYNSPLHF. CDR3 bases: TGTGCCACCAGCAGGGCCTTAGGGAGCTCCTATAATTCACCCCTCCACTTT.

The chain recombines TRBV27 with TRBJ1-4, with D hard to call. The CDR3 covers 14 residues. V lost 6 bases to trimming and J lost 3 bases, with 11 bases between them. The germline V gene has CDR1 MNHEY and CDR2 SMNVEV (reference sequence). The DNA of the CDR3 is TGTGCCAGCAGCACTGGGGAGGCTAATGAAAAACTGTTTTTT. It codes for CASSTGEANEKLFF.

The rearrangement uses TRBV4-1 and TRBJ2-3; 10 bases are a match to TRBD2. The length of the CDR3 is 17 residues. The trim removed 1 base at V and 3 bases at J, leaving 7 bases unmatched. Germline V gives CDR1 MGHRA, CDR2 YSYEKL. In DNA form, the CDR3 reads TGCGCCAGCAGCCAAGGAGAAAGCGGGGGGGCGACAGATACGCAGTATTTT. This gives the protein CASSQGESGGATDTQYF.

The CDR3 coding sequence is TGTGCCATCAGTGCGGGACAGGGCAATCAGCCCCAGCATTTT. Protein: CAISAGQGNQPQHF. V usage is TRBV10-3 and J usage is TRBJ1-5; 8 bases align to TRBD1. Looked up from germline, CDR1 is ENHRY and CDR2 is SYGVKD. CDR3 length equals 14 residues. V gave up 4 bases and J gave up 2 bases; unmatched junction bases: 1.

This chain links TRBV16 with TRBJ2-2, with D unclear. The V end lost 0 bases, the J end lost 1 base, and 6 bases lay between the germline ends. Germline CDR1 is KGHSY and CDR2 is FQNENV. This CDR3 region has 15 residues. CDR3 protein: CASSQSRVNTGELFF. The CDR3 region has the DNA TGTGCCAGCAGCCAATCACGGGTGAACACCGGGGAGCTGTTTTTT.

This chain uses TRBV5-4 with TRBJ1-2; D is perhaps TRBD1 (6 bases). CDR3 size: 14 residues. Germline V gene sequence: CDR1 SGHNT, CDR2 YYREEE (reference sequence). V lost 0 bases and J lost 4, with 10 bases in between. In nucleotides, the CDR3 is TGTGCCAGCAGCTTGGCGGACAGCGGCTATGGCTACACCTTC. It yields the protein CASSLADSGYGYTF.

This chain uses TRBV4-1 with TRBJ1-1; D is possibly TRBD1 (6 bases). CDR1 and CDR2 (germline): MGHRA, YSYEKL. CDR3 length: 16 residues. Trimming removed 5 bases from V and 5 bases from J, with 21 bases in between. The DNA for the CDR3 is TGCGCCAGCAGCGCCCCGCCAGGGGCGGAGAGGACTGAAGCTTTCTTT. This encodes CASSAPPGAERTEAFF.

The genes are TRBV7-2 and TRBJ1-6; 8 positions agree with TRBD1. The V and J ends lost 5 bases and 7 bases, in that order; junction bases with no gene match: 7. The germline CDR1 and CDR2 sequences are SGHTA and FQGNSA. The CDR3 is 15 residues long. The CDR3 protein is CASSVHRGTNSPLHF. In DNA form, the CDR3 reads TGTGCCAGCAGCGTGCACAGGGGGACCAATTCACCCCTCCACTTT.

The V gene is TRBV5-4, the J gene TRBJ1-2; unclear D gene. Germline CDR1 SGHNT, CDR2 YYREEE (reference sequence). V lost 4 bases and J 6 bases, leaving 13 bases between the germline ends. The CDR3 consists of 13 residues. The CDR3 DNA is TGTGCCAGCAGCGACGCGACAATAGATGGCTACACCTTC. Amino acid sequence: CASSDATIDGYTF.

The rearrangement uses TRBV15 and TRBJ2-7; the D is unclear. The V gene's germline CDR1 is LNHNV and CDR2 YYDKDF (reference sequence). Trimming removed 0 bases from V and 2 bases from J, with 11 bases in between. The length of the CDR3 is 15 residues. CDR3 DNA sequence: TGTGCCACCAGCAGAGATGTGGGCGTAGCCTACGAGCAGTACTTC. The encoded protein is CATSRDVGVAYEQYF.

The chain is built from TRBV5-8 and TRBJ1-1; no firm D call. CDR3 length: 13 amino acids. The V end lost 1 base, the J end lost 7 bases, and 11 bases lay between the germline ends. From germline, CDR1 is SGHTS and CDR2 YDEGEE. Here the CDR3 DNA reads TGTGCCAGCAGCTTGCTCGGGGAGCGTGAAGCTTTCTTT. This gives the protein CASSLLGEREAFF.

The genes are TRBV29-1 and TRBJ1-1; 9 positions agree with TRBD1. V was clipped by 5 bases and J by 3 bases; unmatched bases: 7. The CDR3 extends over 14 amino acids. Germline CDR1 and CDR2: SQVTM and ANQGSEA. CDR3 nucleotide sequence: TGCAGCGTTAACAGGGGGCTATCTGACACTGAAGCTTTCTTT. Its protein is CSVNRGLSDTEAFF.

CDR3 in DNA: TGTGCCAGCCGCGGGGATACGCAGTATTTT. The encoded protein is CASRGDTQYF. V usage is TRBV12-3 or TRBV12-4 and J usage is TRBJ2-3; the D gene is possibly TRBD2 (5 bases). The CDR3 is 10 amino acids. The V and J ends lost 8 bases and 6 bases respectively, with 6 bases between them.

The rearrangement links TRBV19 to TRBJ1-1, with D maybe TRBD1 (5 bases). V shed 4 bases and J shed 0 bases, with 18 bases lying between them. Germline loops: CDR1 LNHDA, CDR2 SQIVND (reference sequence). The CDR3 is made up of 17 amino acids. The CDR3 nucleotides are TGTGCCAGTAGTACCCCGACAGCTCCCCCGATGAACACTGAAGCTTTCTTT. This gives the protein CASSTPTAPPMNTEAFF.

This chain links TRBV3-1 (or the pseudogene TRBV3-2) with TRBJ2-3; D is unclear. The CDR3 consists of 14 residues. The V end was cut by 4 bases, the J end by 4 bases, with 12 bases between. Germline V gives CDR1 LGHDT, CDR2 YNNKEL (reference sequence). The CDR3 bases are TGTGCCAGCAGCCGCGATTCCATCCCAGATACGCAGTATTTT. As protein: CASSRDSIPDTQYF.